The clone carrying this T cell receptor beta chain was seen a single time. The sample holds other DNA sequences that translate to the same CDR3. This specimen comes from a study of blood T cell repertoires in COVID-19. The germline V gene encodes CDR1 SGDLS and CDR2 YYNGEE. V was pared by 3 bases and J by 0 bases, with 2 bases of the junction left unmatched. The CDR3 is made up of 14 amino acids. Original methodology: Reference gene primer amplification in the assay estimated nucleated cell counts. Only in-frame clones appear in the TCRdb table, and some are missing; sequencing was by immunoSEQ multiplex PCR. V and J calls and clone size are as listed in that table; D and trimming were resolved from the DNA. The table has about 340,000 clones, 88% seen once.

The sequencing sample was made of peripheral blood. V is TRBV9 and J is TRBJ1-1, with 7 positions matching TRBD1. This receptor was taken from a woman aged 70-85 years with COVID-19, enrolled during active disease. The CDR3 sequence: CASSGQGLNTEAFF. As DNA, the CDR3 is TGTGCCAGCAGCGGACAGGGTCTGAACACTGAAGCTTTCTTT.